The clone carrying this T cell receptor beta chain was seen only a few times. The data are from a study of T-cell reconstitution after alpha-beta-depleted transplantation in children. Germline CDR1 MNHEY, CDR2 SMNVEV (reference sequence). Trimming took 3 bases from V and 9 from J, leaving 11 bases between them. The CDR3 runs to 12 residues. This sample's TCRbeta library carried unique molecular identifier barcodes. MiXCR, run by TCRdb on the PCR reads, gives a single entry per CDR3 protein. This table has around 500,000 distinct CDR3 sequences, 12% appearing once. The sequence was obtained from a human donor who donated a stem cell graft to a child with combined immunodeficiency. The source was PBMCs from the stem cell graft donor, collected from the stem cell graft. The V and J genes are TRBV27 and TRBJ1-2, with D possibly being TRBD1 (5 bases). The CDR3 loop reads CASSFSGGSYTF. The CDR3 DNA is TGTGCCAGCAGTTTTAGCGGGGGGAGCTACACCTTC.